The subject of this entry is one T cell receptor (beta chain). Antigen specificity is unknown. The protocol was immunoSEQ multiplex PCR, while the TCRdb copy is restricted to in-frame clones and leaves out a portion. The repertoire holds tens of thousands of clones, with 70% to 90% as singletons. CDR3 size: 16 residues. The sample originates from a study of T cell responses to AZD1222 COVID-19 vaccine. Regarding the study as a whole: AZD1222 recipients seropositive at baseline numbered only six or seven. White British people made up most donors, females outnumbered males, and clonal diversity was possibly underestimated.

Sequencing was performed on peripheral blood, taken on day 0 of AZD1222 vaccination. This sequence was found in an adult in good health. This chain uses TRBV21-1 with TRBJ1-5; TRBD1 is taken as the D call from the table, unchecked against the DNA. TRBV21-1 is assigned pseudogene status. CDR3 residues: CASSEGGTGVNQPQHF. The CDR3, as DNA: TGTGCCAGCAGCGAAGGGGGGACAGGGGTAAATCAGCCCCAGCATTTT.